The 27 T cell receptor beta chains below come from one sample, sequenced in a study of HIV-infected patients and healthy controls. TCRdb fed the 5' RACE reads into MiXCR, producing one record per CDR3 protein. The table records about 70,000 distinct CDR3 sequences, about 15% of them present only once. The sample consisted of CD4+ T cells from blood. These receptors all come from a human donor in good health.

This chain uses TRBV5-4 with TRBJ2-1; the D is unclear. There are 16 residues in the CDR3. Trimming cost V 5 bases and J 9 bases, with 24 bases left between them. Germline assignment: CDR1 SGHNT and CDR2 YYREEE (reference sequence). The CDR3 region has the DNA TGTGCCAGCAGTGAGAAGCAACTCCTTGTCCCACCTGAGCAGTTCTTC. Amino acid sequence: CASSEKQLLVPPEQFF. The full variable domain, in which reference TRBV5-4 and TRBJ2-1 provide the parts outside the CDR3, is ETGVTQSPTHLIKTRGQQVTLRCSSQSGHNTVSWYQQALGQGPQFIFQYYREEENGRGNFPPRFSGLQFPNYSSELNVNALELDDSALYLCASSEKQLLVPPEQFFGPGTRLTVL.

This chain links TRBV6-1 with TRBJ1-4, with 7 bases identical to TRBD1. The CDR3 extends over 16 amino acids. Trimming removed 4 bases from V and 3 bases from J; junction bases left unmatched: 8. CDR1 and CDR2 (germline): MNHNS, SASEGT. CDR3 region: CASSARTGDANEKLFF. The CDR3 DNA sequence: TGTGCCAGCAGTGCCCGAACAGGGGATGCTAATGAAAAACTGTTTTTT.

The chain is built from TRBV7-9 and TRBJ2-5; D gene unclear. Germline-derived CDR1 and CDR2 are SEHNR and FQNEAQ (reference sequence). The CDR3 extends over 12 amino acids. Deletions cut 5 bases from V and 0 bases from J, with 4 bases between. The CDR3 sequence is CASSPNQETQYF. The CDR3, as DNA: TGTGCCAGCAGCCCGAACCAAGAGACCCAGTACTTC.

This clonotype showed up just a few times. The chain links TRBV5-1 to TRBJ1-1, with 7 positions matching TRBD1. Unmatched junction bases numbered 13, after V lost 2 bases and J lost 3 bases. Germline V gene data show CDR1 as SGHRS and CDR2 as YFSETQ. The CDR3 covers 17 residues. CDR3: CASSLGGGVSLDTEAFF. CDR3 DNA: TGCGCCAGCAGCTTAGGAGGGGGCGTCTCCCTGGACACTGAAGCTTTCTTT.

This chain joins TRBV24-1 and TRBJ2-1, with 8 nucleotides matching TRBD2. The CDR3 loop spans 16 amino acids. Germline V CDR1 and CDR2: KGHDR, SFDVKD. Trimming removed 3 bases from V and 4 bases from J; junction bases left unmatched: 7. The CDR3 nucleotides read TGTGCCACCAGTGATCAAGTAGCGGGAACTTACAATGAGCAGTTCTTC. Its translation is CATSDQVAGTYNEQFF.

The rearrangement uses TRBV20-1 and TRBJ1-5; D is possibly TRBD1 (5 bases). Germline-derived CDR1 and CDR2 are DFQATT and SNEGSKA (reference sequence). CDR3 length equals 14 residues. V was shortened by 1 base and J by 9 bases, with 16 bases between the two germline ends. CDR3 nucleotide sequence: TGCAGTGCTAGAGCGAGCGGGCCGGGGACGCCCCAGCATTTT. Its translation is CSARASGPGTPQHF.

This clonotype came up a few times. The CDR3: CASSPLRGSGPYEQYF. As DNA, the CDR3 is TGTGCCAGCAGCCCCCTCCGAGGTAGCGGGCCCTACGAGCAGTACTTC. The J gene is TRBJ2-7, the V gene TRBV11-2; 7 bases fit TRBD2. The CDR3 has 16 amino acids. Germline V gives CDR1 SGHAT, CDR2 FQNNGV. The junction had 12 bases not matched to a gene; V was cut back by 5 bases and J by 2 bases.

This clonotype appeared a few times. This chain joins TRBV20-1 and TRBJ2-3, with 10 nucleotides matching TRBD1. The V segment lost 6 bases and the J segment 4 bases; nucleotides outside the gene matches: 10. Germline V gene sequence: CDR1 DFQATT, CDR2 SNEGSKA (reference sequence). This CDR3 comprises 15 residues. CDR3 sequence (DNA): TGCAGTGCACCGACAGGGGGCGACCCCGCAGATACGCAGTATTTT. As protein: CSAPTGGDPADTQYF.

The chain links TRBV23-1 to TRBJ2-1, with D possibly matching TRBD2 (6 bases). TRBV23-1 is filed as an ORF, its function uncertain. The length of the CDR3 is 14 residues. Trimming removed 2 bases from V and 7 bases from J, with 12 bases in between. The CDR3, as DNA: TGCGCCAGCAGTCAAACGGGAGTTTGGAATGAGCAGTTCTTC. Translating gives CASSQTGVWNEQFF.

This clonotype showed up many times. The genes are TRBV28 and TRBJ1-6; D not resolved. V dropped 5 bases and J dropped 12 bases, with 17 bases sitting between them. The CDR3 length is 14 residues. Germline V gene lookup returns CDR1 MDHEN and CDR2 SYDVKM. The CDR3 sequence: CASSPTPGTGPLHF. DNA of the CDR3: TGTGCCAGCAGTCCGACACCCGGTACTGGACCCCTCCACTTT.

The rearrangement joins TRBV24-1 to TRBJ2-6; possibly TRBD1 for D (5 bases). This CDR3 is 18 amino acids long. The V and J ends lost 3 bases and 1 base respectively, with 15 bases between them. Germline lookup yields CDR1 KGHDR and CDR2 SFDVKD. CDR3 sequence: CATSDRTSVRSGANVLTF. The CDR3 DNA follows: TGTGCCACCAGTGATCGGACATCCGTCAGGTCTGGGGCCAACGTCCTGACTTTC.

Only a few counts were recorded for this clonotype. The chain employs TRBV6-2 or TRBV6-3 and TRBJ2-3; 8 nucleotides agree with TRBD2. CDR1 and CDR2 from the germline V gene are MNHEY and SVGEGT. With V trimmed by 5 bases and J by 7 bases, 17 bases remained unmatched. The CDR3 has 17 residues. The CDR3 is CASSTYSGTREPYTQYF. In nucleotides, the CDR3 is TGTGCCAGCAGTACCTATAGCGGGACCAGGGAGCCATATACGCAGTATTTT.

This clonotype was seen repeatedly, ten times or more. V and J are TRBV4-3 and TRBJ1-1; no clear D gene. Trimming shortened V by 4 bases and J by 5 bases, and 11 bases separated the two germline ends. This CDR3 contains 13 residues. Germline V gene lookup returns CDR1 LGHNA and CDR2 YSLEER. DNA of the CDR3: TGCGCCAGCAGCCGGCTTCAGTGGACTGAAGCTTTCTTT. As protein: CASSRLQWTEAFF.

The sample holds one count of this clonotype. The chain has TRBV6-2 or TRBV6-3 and TRBJ2-7, with 9 bases matching TRBD2. The germline gives CDR1 MNHEY, CDR2 SVGEGT. V trimming: 6 bases; J trimming: 2 bases; junction bases outside the gene matches: 8. CDR3 length: 15 residues. CDR3 protein: CASRSSAGGPYEQYF. The CDR3 nucleotides are TGTGCCAGCAGATCTTCGGCGGGAGGGCCCTACGAGCAGTACTTC.

The chain has TRBV29-1 and TRBJ2-7; either TRBD1 or TRBD2 may supply D (5 bases each). There are 13 residues in the CDR3. Looked up from germline, CDR1 is SQVTM and CDR2 is ANQGSEA. The V gene lost 4 bases and the J gene lost 6 bases, with 16 bases spanning the gap. The CDR3 DNA reads TGCAGCGTTGTCCGGGACCAAAGGGGCGAGCAGTACTTC. Translation gives CSVVRDQRGEQYF.

This clonotype was seen a handful of times. V is TRBV5-1 and J is TRBJ2-1, with 7 nucleotides matching TRBD2. The V and J ends lost 1 base and 5 bases, in that order; junction bases with no gene match: 9. The germline V gene encodes CDR1 SGHRS and CDR2 YFSETQ. This CDR3 is built from 16 residues. The CDR3 here is CASSLIIGLVNNEQFF. The DNA for the CDR3 is TGCGCCAGCAGCTTGATTATAGGACTAGTCAACAATGAGCAGTTCTTC.

This chain links TRBV19 with TRBJ2-7, with a weak D call TRBD1 (6 bases). The V gene lost 8 bases and the J gene lost 3 bases, with 17 bases spanning the gap. The CDR3 contains 14 residues. The germline V gene has CDR1 LNHDA and CDR2 SQIVND (reference sequence). CDR3 residues: CASSDSPFFYEQYF. The CDR3 DNA sequence: TGTGCCAGTTCGGACAGCCCGTTTTTCTACGAGCAGTACTTC.

The sample holds many counts of this clonotype. The rearrangement links TRBV3-1 to TRBJ2-1; D is unclear. Germline CDR1 reads LGHDT; CDR2 reads YNNKEL (reference sequence). The CDR3 has 11 residues. Trimming pared 6 bases from V and 7 bases from J, leaving 7 bases between. CDR3 DNA sequence: TGTGCCAGCAGTCGGAGAAATGAGCAGTTCTTC. It is translated as CASSRRNEQFF.

There are a few counts of this clonotype. The chain uses TRBV14 and TRBJ1-6; D unresolved. The germline V gene has CDR1 SGHDN and CDR2 FVKESK. This CDR3 has 13 amino acids. The V end was cut by 4 bases, the J end by 10 bases, with 11 bases between. The CDR3 region is CASSLQSKSPLHF. The CDR3 DNA is TGTGCCAGCAGCCTCCAGTCCAAATCACCCCTCCACTTT. Looking up the rest from reference TRBV14 and TRBJ1-6 gives the full variable domain: EAGVTQFPSHSVIEKGQTVTLRCDPISGHDNLYWYRRVMGKEIKFLLHFVKESKQDESGMPNNRFLAERTGGTYSTLKVQPAELEDSGVYFCASSLQSKSPLHFGNGTRLTVT.

To note about this clonotype: This could be a read error, since a much larger clone is one nucleotide away. The genes are TRBV18 and TRBJ2-3, with 7 bases aligning to TRBD1. There are 16 residues in the CDR3. Germline V lookup: CDR1 KGHSH, CDR2 LQKENI. The chain's CDR3 is CASSPIEQGSTVTQYF. The CDR3 DNA sequence: TGTGCCAGCTCACCAATTGAACAGGGGTCCACAGTTACGCAGTATTTT.

This clonotype has a handful of counts. The chain combines TRBV5-1 with TRBJ2-7; TRBD1 might be the D (5 bases). There are 14 residues in the CDR3. Per the germline V gene, CDR1 is SGHRS and CDR2 is YFSETQ. The germline V and J ends were trimmed by 4 bases and 2 bases, with 13 bases remaining between them. CDR3 amino acids: CASSVGHPAYEQYF. DNA of the CDR3: TGCGCCAGCAGCGTTGGACACCCCGCCTACGAGCAGTACTTC.

A few counts support this clonotype. The rearrangement links TRBV15 to TRBJ2-5; 8 nucleotides align to TRBD2. J gave up 2 bases and V 3 bases, and 8 bases lay outside the gene matches. Germline V gene lookup returns CDR1 LNHNV and CDR2 YYDKDF (reference sequence). The CDR3 extends over 16 amino acids. DNA for the CDR3: TGTGCCACCAGCAGTTATAGCGGGATCCGACAAGAGACCCAGTACTTC. It codes for CATSSYSGIRQETQYF.

The table lists this clonotype with a few counts. The chain carries TRBV6-2 or TRBV6-3 and TRBJ2-1; 7 positions match TRBD2. The CDR3 sequence is 16 residues long. The germline gives CDR1 MNHEY, CDR2 SVGEGT. With 6 bases clipped from V and 2 bases from J, the junction kept 10 bases outside the gene matches. CDR3 sequence reads: CASSRKRDPPYNEQFF. DNA for the CDR3: TGTGCCAGCAGCCGAAAGCGGGATCCTCCCTACAATGAGCAGTTCTTC.

This clonotype was counted a few times. The rearrangement links TRBV11-2 to TRBJ2-1, with D maybe TRBD1 (6 bases). This CDR3 contains 14 residues. The V gene lost 3 bases and the J gene lost 4 bases, with 10 bases spanning the gap. From germline, CDR1 is SGHAT and CDR2 FQNNGV. CDR3 DNA sequence: TGTGCCAGCAGCTTCCCGACAGGTTACAATGAGCAGTTCTTC. Protein product: CASSFPTGYNEQFF.

This chain uses TRBV20-1 with TRBJ1-1, with D tentatively TRBD1 (6 bases). Trimming took off 6 bases at V and 5 bases at J, with 16 bases between the two ends. The CDR3 runs 13 residues. Germline CDR1 DFQATT, CDR2 SNEGSKA (reference sequence). The CDR3 DNA reads as TGCAGTGCCGCGGGGGGGCCGGGGACTGAAGCTTTCTTT. Amino acids: CSAAGGPGTEAFF.

This clonotype has a count of ten or more. The V gene is TRBV5-1, the J gene TRBJ2-5, with a possible D match to TRBD1 (5 bases). V gave up 8 bases and J gave up 4 bases, with 21 bases separating them. CDR1 is SGHRS and CDR2 is YFSETQ in the germline V gene. This CDR3 contains 15 residues. CDR3 loop: CASNQGGGSAETQYF. The CDR3 DNA reads TGCGCCAGTAACCAGGGTGGTGGTTCAGCAGAGACCCAGTACTTC. Looking up the rest from reference TRBV5-1 and TRBJ2-5 gives the full variable domain: KAGVTQTPRYLIKTRGQQVTLSCSPISGHRSVSWYQQTPGQGLQFLFEYFSETQRNKGNFPGRFSGRQFSNSRSEMNVSTLELGDSALYLCASNQGGGSAETQYFGPGTRLLVL.

Judged by abundance, this clonotype is medium-sized. The rearrangement joins TRBV12-5 to TRBJ2-7; D is undetermined. The CDR3 extends over 14 amino acids. V was pared by 6 bases and J by 2 bases, with 14 bases between. From germline, CDR1 is LGHNT and CDR2 FRNRAP. CDR3 DNA sequence: TGTGCTAGTGGCTCACGGACCGGGCCCTACGAGCAGTACTTC. As protein: CASGSRTGPYEQYF.